These 25 T cell receptor beta chains were sequenced from one sample in a study of OX40 agonist ivuxolimab in advanced cancers. The library was built by means of the immunoSEQ multiplex PCR assay. The clones in this table, taken by TCRdb from immuneACCESS, are in-frame only. Not every clone is retained; where verified, under half of the shortfall comes from an unresolved V gene, and the cause of the rest is unknown. The sample contains roughly 61,000 clones, 70% to 90% of them found a single time. Around 0.79% of the sample is in the top ten clones. The source was CD4+ or CD8+ T cells sorted from blood, collected in a trial of the OX40 agonist ivuxolimab. The receptors come from an adult with an advanced solid tumor such as melanoma, head and neck, liver or kidney cancer.

CDR3 nucleotide sequence: TGTGCCAGCACGAGGGGGCCGGACACCGGGGAGCTGTTTTTT. This codes for CASTRGPDTGELFF. The rearrangement uses TRBV6-6 and TRBJ2-2, with TRBD1 matching over 7 bases. Germline V lookup: CDR1 MNHNY, CDR2 SVGAGI (reference sequence). The CDR3 length is 14 residues. V shed 7 bases, J shed 3 bases, and the junction held 5 bases outside the gene matches.

This chain links TRBV27 with TRBJ2-7; 9 bases align to TRBD1. The V gene end was trimmed by 4 bases and the J gene end by 4 bases; junction bases not matched to a gene: 5. This CDR3 is 14 amino acids long. Germline V gene sequence: CDR1 MNHEY, CDR2 SMNVEV (reference sequence). CDR3 bases: TGTGCCAGCAGTTACAAGGACAGGGGTTACGAGCAGTACTTC. Translating it yields CASSYKDRGYEQYF.

V usage is TRBV9 and J usage is TRBJ1-5; a weak D match, TRBD1 (6 bases). With 0 bases removed from V and 6 bases from J, the gap between germline ends came to 13 bases. This CDR3 has 15 amino acids. From germline, CDR1 is SGDLS and CDR2 YYNGEE. This CDR3 is CASSVGGASGQPQHF. The CDR3 nucleotides are TGTGCCAGCAGCGTAGGGGGGGCATCGGGTCAGCCCCAGCATTTT.

In its sample, this clone was seen a few times. V is TRBV5-4 and J is TRBJ1-4, with D hard to call. Trimming took 0 bases from V and 0 from J, leaving 6 bases between them. This CDR3 comprises 15 residues. Germline V lookup: CDR1 SGHNT, CDR2 YYREEE (reference sequence). The CDR3 spells CASSLDQTTNEKLFF. The CDR3 region has the DNA TGTGCCAGCAGCTTGGACCAGACAACTAATGAAAAACTGTTTTTT.

This clone appeared once. This sequence joins TRBV5-5 and TRBJ1-1; possible D gene TRBD1, 5 bases. Germline CDR1 is SGHKS and CDR2 is YYEKEE (reference sequence). The germline V and J ends were trimmed by 4 bases and 3 bases, with 10 bases remaining between them. The CDR3 extends over 13 amino acids. CDR3 bases: TGTGCCAGCAGCACCCGACAGTACACTGAAGCTTTCTTT. Encoded protein: CASSTRQYTEAFF.

The CDR3 protein is CSARTVEKLFF. The CDR3 bases are TGCAGTGCCCGGACAGTCGAAAAACTGTTTTTT. This chain uses TRBV20-1 with TRBJ1-4; the D gene is possibly TRBD1 (6 bases). This CDR3 is 11 amino acids long. Trimming shortened V by 6 bases and J by 8 bases, and 10 bases separated the two germline ends. Germline CDR1 reads DFQATT; CDR2 reads SNEGSKA (reference sequence).

Only one count was recorded for this clone. The chain combines TRBV10-1 with TRBJ2-1, with TRBD2 matching 11 bases. CDR3 length: 16 residues. With V trimmed by 6 bases and J by 3 bases, 7 bases remained unmatched. Germline CDR1 WNHNN, CDR2 SYGVQD (reference sequence). Here the CDR3 reads CASSQTSGALYNEQFF. DNA of the CDR3: TGCGCCAGCAGCCAGACTAGCGGGGCCCTCTACAATGAGCAGTTCTTC.

A note on this clone: A junction end diverges from the germline sequence, so it may reflect a read error. The rearrangement links TRBV5-6 to TRBJ1-2; D is undetermined. The length of the CDR3 is 13 residues. Looked up from germline, CDR1 is SGHDT and CDR2 is YYEEEE. The CDR3 region has the DNA TGTGCCAGCAGCCCAACCTGGGGATCCTTTACCCACTTC. Protein: CASSPTWGSFTHF.

V and J are TRBV5-1 and TRBJ2-7, with 8 bases that match TRBD2. The CDR3 has 17 amino acids. Germline V gene data show CDR1 as SGHRS and CDR2 as YFSETQ. V was pared by 2 bases and J by 3 bases, with 13 bases of the junction left unmatched. CDR3 loop: CASSFSFQGSGVYEQYF. The DNA for the CDR3 is TGCGCCAGCAGCTTTAGTTTTCAGGGTAGCGGGGTCTACGAGCAGTACTTC.

The V call is TRBV5-1, the J call TRBJ2-1, with 15 bases fitting TRBD2. Germline V gene data show CDR1 as SGHRS and CDR2 as YFSETQ. The ends lost 7 bases at V and 10 bases at J; junction bases unmatched: 9. The length of the CDR3 is 15 residues. The CDR3 loop is CASRPIGLAGGEQFF. CDR3 bases: TGCGCCAGCCGCCCCATAGGACTAGCGGGAGGGGAGCAGTTCTTC. The full variable domain, in which reference TRBV5-1 and TRBJ2-1 provide the parts outside the CDR3, is KAGVTQTPRYLIKTRGQQVTLSCSPISGHRSVSWYQQTPGQGLQFLFEYFSETQRNKGNFPGRFSGRQFSNSRSEMNVSTLELGDSALYLCASRPIGLAGGEQFFGPGTRLTVL.

The chain employs TRBV28 and TRBJ1-2; D is uncertain. The CDR3 is made up of 12 amino acids. Germline V gives CDR1 MDHEN, CDR2 SYDVKM. Deletions cut 8 bases from V and 3 bases from J, with 10 bases between. The CDR3 DNA follows: TGTGCCAGCCGGGCAGCCTACTATGGCTACACCTTC. Translation: CASRAAYYGYTF.

The chain couples TRBV10-3 to TRBJ2-1; TRBD2 agrees at 9 bases. From germline, CDR1 is ENHRY and CDR2 SYGVKD. CDR3 length: 13 amino acids. Trimming removed 4 bases from V and 12 bases from J; junction bases left unmatched: 7. The CDR3 sequence is CAISGLAARGQFF. The CDR3 bases are TGTGCCATCAGTGGACTAGCGGCCAGGGGGCAGTTCTTC.

This chain uses TRBV11-2 with TRBJ2-6; D possibly corresponds to TRBD1 (6 bases). Germline V gives CDR1 SGHAT, CDR2 FQNNGV. CDR3 length: 14 amino acids. The V and J ends lost 6 bases and 1 base respectively, with 7 bases between them. CDR3 nucleotides: TGTGCCAGCAGTACAGGGTCTGGGGCCAACGTCCTGACTTTC. Translated, it gives CASSTGSGANVLTF.

This chain uses TRBV5-4 with TRBJ2-5, with 8 nucleotides matching TRBD1. The CDR3 loop spans 14 amino acids. Unmatched junction bases numbered 8, after V lost 5 bases and J lost 5 bases. Germline V gives CDR1 SGHNT, CDR2 YYREEE (reference sequence). Here the CDR3 DNA reads TGTGCCAGCAGTTTAACACAGGGGGGTGAGACCCAGTACTTC. Encoded protein: CASSLTQGGETQYF.

The chain employs TRBV6-5 and TRBJ2-7, with TRBD1 matching over 7 bases. There are 15 residues in the CDR3. The ends lost 0 bases at V and 3 bases at J; junction bases unmatched: 5. Germline CDR1 and CDR2: MNHEY and SVGAGI. In DNA form, the CDR3 reads TGTGCCAGCAGTTACTCGAGATCAGGGGGCTACGAGCAGTACTTC. This encodes CASSYSRSGGYEQYF.

This chain links TRBV5-1 with TRBJ2-1; no clear D. Trimming stripped 5 bases from V and 8 bases from J, with 17 bases between. Per germline, CDR1 SGHRS and CDR2 YFSETQ. This CDR3 has 14 amino acids. CDR3 sequence: CASRGTESFHEQFF. For the CDR3, the DNA is TGCGCCAGCAGGGGAACGGAGAGCTTCCATGAGCAGTTCTTC.

J is TRBJ2-1 and V is TRBV9; 10 bases are a match to TRBD2. The CDR3 sequence is 17 residues long. Germline lookup yields CDR1 SGDLS and CDR2 YYNGEE. After removal of 4 bases from V and 4 bases from J, the junction contained 11 bases not matched to a gene. The CDR3 DNA reads as TGTGCCAGCAGCACCCAGCCGGGACTAGCGCTGTACAATGAGCAGTTCTTC. Protein sequence: CASSTQPGLALYNEQFF.

This chain joins TRBV7-9 and TRBJ2-5; D is unresolved. CDR3 size: 14 residues. Germline V gives CDR1 SEHNR, CDR2 FQNEAQ (reference sequence). V lost 4 bases, J lost 5 bases, and 14 bases lay in between. The CDR3 nucleotides read TGTGCCAGCAGCTCGGCGCACACGAAGGAGACCCAGTACTTC. Translating it yields CASSSAHTKETQYF.

Written as DNA, the CDR3 is TGTGCCAGCAGTTTAGGAGACAGGGGGGCGGGTCAGCCCCAGCATTTT. It specifies CASSLGDRGAGQPQHF. The chain is built from TRBV28 and TRBJ1-5, with 9 bases matching TRBD1. This CDR3 has 16 residues. The germline CDR1 and CDR2 sequences are MDHEN and SYDVKM. Trimming cost V 2 bases and J 6 bases; bases outside gene matches: 8.

The CDR3 is CASSSRGAGEKLFF. The CDR3 DNA reads as TGTGCCAGCAGCTCCCGGGGAGCTGGGGAAAAACTGTTTTTT. The V and J genes are TRBV7-9 and TRBJ1-4; no definite D call. This CDR3 spans 14 amino acids. V was cut by 4 bases and J by 8 bases, with 14 bases left in between. Germline lookup yields CDR1 SEHNR and CDR2 FQNEAQ (reference sequence). Drawing the rest from reference TRBV7-9 and TRBJ1-4, the complete variable domain is DTGVSQNPRHKITKRGQNVTFRCDPISEHNRLYWYRQTLGQGPEFLTYFQNEAQLEKSRLLSDRFSAERPKGSFSTLEIQRTEQGDSAMYLCASSSRGAGEKLFFGSGTQLSVL.

V and J are TRBV5-1 and TRBJ2-7, with 9 nucleotides matching TRBD1. Looked up from germline, CDR1 is SGHRS and CDR2 is YFSETQ. The junction had 10 bases not matched to a gene; V was cut back by 0 bases and J by 6 bases. The length of the CDR3 is 16 residues. In nucleotides, the CDR3 is TGCGCCAGCAGCTTGGGCGGACAGGGGAGGAATGGCGAGCAGTACTTC. This sequence encodes CASSLGGQGRNGEQYF.

This chain connects TRBV6-6 to TRBJ1-1; D is possibly TRBD1 (5 bases). The CDR3 consists of 13 residues. The germline V gene has CDR1 MNHNY and CDR2 SVGAGI (reference sequence). Trimming pared 4 bases from V and 0 bases from J, leaving 6 bases between. CDR3 protein: CASSSTVNTEAFF. The CDR3 DNA is TGTGCCAGCAGTTCGACAGTGAACACTGAAGCTTTCTTT.

In its sample, this clone was seen once. The chain uses TRBV9 and TRBJ1-4; the D gene is possibly TRBD1 (6 bases). The CDR3 extends over 14 amino acids. Germline CDR1 is SGDLS and CDR2 is YYNGEE. The V gene lost 3 bases and the J gene lost 4 bases, with 10 bases spanning the gap. CDR3 in DNA: TGTGCCAGCAGCGCCGGACAGATTAATGAAAAACTGTTTTTT. Translated: CASSAGQINEKLFF. Together with reference TRBV9 and TRBJ1-4, the CDR3 gives the full variable domain: DSGVTQTPKHLITATGQRVTLRCSPRSGDLSVYWYQQSLDQGLQFLIQYYNGEERAKGNILERFSAQQFPDLHSELNLSSLELGDSALYFCASSAGQINEKLFFGSGTQLSVL.

V gene TRBV10-3 combines with J gene TRBJ2-7; D gene ambiguous. CDR1 and CDR2 from the germline V gene are ENHRY and SYGVKD. The CDR3 length is 12 residues. Trimming removed 4 bases at V and 4 bases at J, with 8 bases between. The CDR3, as DNA: TGTGCCATCAGTGCCGGACCGTACGAGCAGTACTTC. Translated: CAISAGPYEQYF.

The gene calls are TRBV6-5 and TRBJ1-5; D is uncertain. Trimming shortened V by 6 bases and J by 4 bases, and 16 bases separated the two germline ends. In germline, CDR1 is MNHEY, CDR2 SVGAGI. This CDR3 comprises 15 residues. DNA of the CDR3: TGTGCCAGCAGAAAGACCGGCGGAGGGAATCAGCCCCAGCATTTT. Translating it yields CASRKTGGGNQPQHF.